This T cell receptor (beta chain) is drawn from a study of T cell responses to AZD1222 COVID-19 vaccine. On this clone itself: The antigen is undetermined.

The repertoire was sequenced with immunoSEQ multiplex PCR; TCRdb's copy has only in-frame clones and lacks some. This repertoire shows some 180,000 clones, about 92% found once; its top ten account for more than 9%. Study-wide results and limits: The study sampled repertoires only after the peak T cell response. Spike-specific TCR breadth rose after two AZD1222 doses, and depth rose as well. Just five or six AZD1222 recipients were seropositive at baseline. The donor cohort was predominantly white British with a female majority, and clonal diversity may have been underestimated.

Between the trimmed V and J ends, which lost 4 bases and 0 bases, there was a span of 16 bases. The germline V gene encodes CDR1 LGHDT and CDR2 YNNKEL (reference sequence). This CDR3 spans 17 amino acids. This clonotype was sampled from an adult in good health. Source: peripheral blood, taken on day 0 of AZD1222 vaccination. V and J are TRBV3-1 (or the pseudogene TRBV3-2) and TRBJ1-3; D gene ambiguous. CDR3 region: CASSRFSGGDSGNTIYF. DNA of the CDR3: TGTGCCAGCAGCCGGTTCTCGGGTGGGGACTCTGGAAACACCATATATTTT.